This is a list of T cell receptor beta chains from one sample in a study of cytomegalovirus exposure and HLA in healthy donors. Here immunoSEQ multiplex PCR was the method, and the copy in TCRdb shows in-frame clones only, minus some. Of fewer than 200,000 clones listed, 76% were seen once; the top ten hold 0.6% to 0.95%. Sequencing was carried out using PBMCs. The source is a female donor in good health and CMV-seronegative. Both conserved end residues are part of each CDR3. The order of the fields is clone size, V gene, D gene, J gene, CDR3 protein, CDR3 DNA. D genes are given only for firm matches. Clone size is stated in some rows and not others, as once, few, many or a class when expanded.

abundance: NA; v_gene: TRBV6-5; d_gene: NA; j_gene: TRBJ2-7; CDR3aa: CASSQVRDSSYEQYF; CDR3nt: TGTGCCAGCAGTCAGGTCCGGGACTCCTCCTACGAGCAGTACTTC
abundance: NA; v_gene: TRBV15; d_gene: NA; j_gene: TRBJ2-3; CDR3aa: CATSRDRGDTQYF; CDR3nt: TGTGCCACCAGCAGAGATCGGGGAGATACGCAGTATTTT
abundance: few; v_gene: TRBV7-6; d_gene: NA; j_gene: TRBJ2-2; CDR3aa: CASSPSVYNTGELFF; CDR3nt: TGTGCCAGCAGCCCTTCGGTATATAACACCGGGGAGCTGTTTTTT
abundance: NA; v_gene: TRBV6-5; d_gene: TRBD1; j_gene: TRBJ2-1; CDR3aa: CASRETGRRNEQFF; CDR3nt: TGTGCCAGCAGGGAGACAGGGCGGCGGAATGAGCAGTTCTTC
abundance: few; v_gene: TRBV7-6; d_gene: NA; j_gene: TRBJ2-7; CDR3aa: CASSSSTGPYEQYF; CDR3nt: TGTGCCAGCAGCTCGTCAACAGGGCCCTACGAGCAGTACTTC
abundance: NA; v_gene: TRBV5-6; d_gene: NA; j_gene: TRBJ2-1; CDR3aa: CASSPPRGTYNEQFF; CDR3nt: TGTGCCAGCAGCCCGCCAAGGGGTACCTACAATGAGCAGTTCTTC
abundance: NA; v_gene: TRBV28; d_gene: NA; j_gene: TRBJ1-2; CDR3aa: CASSYADYGYTF; CDR3nt: TGTGCCAGTTCCTACGCCGACTATGGCTACACCTTC
abundance: NA; v_gene: TRBV19; d_gene: NA; j_gene: TRBJ1-2; CDR3aa: CASSISSIQGNYGYTF; CDR3nt: TGTGCCAGTAGTATAAGTAGCATACAGGGAAACTATGGCTACACCTTC
abundance: NA; v_gene: TRBV7-2; d_gene: TRBD1; j_gene: TRBJ2-5; CDR3aa: CASSLNRDRGQETQYF; CDR3nt: TGTGCCAGCAGTTTAAACCGGGACAGGGGACAAGAGACCCAGTACTTC
abundance: few; v_gene: TRBV9; d_gene: NA; j_gene: TRBJ1-5; CDR3aa: CATTQAGEYSNQPQHF; CDR3nt: TGTGCCACCACCCAAGCAGGGGAGTATAGCAATCAGCCCCAGCATTTT
abundance: NA; v_gene: TRBV6-1; d_gene: TRBD1; j_gene: TRBJ1-5; CDR3aa: CASSGPGQEIYSNQPQHF; CDR3nt: TGTGCCAGCAGTGGGCCGGGACAGGAGATATATAGCAATCAGCCCCAGCATTTT
abundance: NA; v_gene: TRBV19; d_gene: NA; j_gene: TRBJ2-7; CDR3aa: CASSIGQNSYEQYF; CDR3nt: TGTGCCAGTAGTATAGGACAGAACTCCTACGAGCAGTACTTC
abundance: NA; v_gene: TRBV28; d_gene: NA; j_gene: TRBJ2-3; CDR3aa: CASSLTGVGTDTQYF; CDR3nt: TGTGCCAGCAGTTTGACGGGAGTGGGCACAGATACGCAGTATTTT
abundance: NA; v_gene: TRBV30; d_gene: TRBD1; j_gene: TRBJ2-6; CDR3aa: CAWSGQGVDGANGLTF; CDR3nt: TGTGCCTGGAGTGGACAGGGGGTTGATGGGGCCAACGGCCTGACTTTC
abundance: few; v_gene: TRBV7-2; d_gene: TRBD1; j_gene: TRBJ2-3; CDR3aa: CASSLDRTSTDTQYF; CDR3nt: TGTGCCAGCAGCCTGGACAGGACTAGCACAGATACGCAGTATTTT
abundance: NA; v_gene: TRBV25-1; d_gene: NA; j_gene: TRBJ1-1; CDR3aa: CASSESGRPEAFF; CDR3nt: TGTGCCAGCAGTGAATCCGGGAGACCTGAAGCTTTCTTT
abundance: NA; v_gene: TRBV6-1; d_gene: NA; j_gene: TRBJ1-2; CDR3aa: CASSGVRPARGLSGYTF; CDR3nt: TGTGCCAGCAGTGGGGTCCGTCCCGCCAGGGGCCTTAGCGGCTACACCTTC
abundance: NA; v_gene: TRBV7-9; d_gene: NA; j_gene: TRBJ2-1; CDR3aa: CSSSSTSLSYNEQFF; CDR3nt: TGTTCCAGCAGCTCAACTAGCTTGTCCTACAATGAGCAGTTCTTC
abundance: NA; v_gene: TRBV5-5; d_gene: TRBD2; j_gene: TRBJ2-5; CDR3aa: CASSAKAGGGRETQYF; CDR3nt: TGTGCCAGCAGCGCCAAAGCGGGAGGGGGAAGAGAGACCCAGTACTTC
abundance: NA; v_gene: TRBV11-3; d_gene: NA; j_gene: TRBJ1-2; CDR3aa: CASSLGGQQGGYGYTF; CDR3nt: TGTGCCAGCAGCTTAGGAGGGCAACAGGGCGGCTATGGCTACACCTTC
abundance: NA; v_gene: TRBV2; d_gene: NA; j_gene: TRBJ2-5; CDR3aa: CASSEDRVETQYF; CDR3nt: TGTGCCAGCAGTGAAGACAGGGTAGAGACCCAGTACTTC
abundance: NA; v_gene: TRBV6-4; d_gene: NA; j_gene: TRBJ2-3; CDR3aa: CASSVAHFTDTQYF; CDR3nt: TGTGCCAGCTCGGTAGCGCATTTCACAGATACGCAGTATTTT
abundance: NA; v_gene: TRBV9; d_gene: NA; j_gene: TRBJ2-2; CDR3aa: CASSEIQNTGELFF; CDR3nt: TGTGCCAGCAGCGAGATACAGAACACCGGGGAGCTGTTTTTT
abundance: NA; v_gene: TRBV6-5; d_gene: NA; j_gene: TRBJ2-3; CDR3aa: CASISPPSTDTQYF; CDR3nt: TGTGCCAGCATATCTCCCCCGAGCACAGATACGCAGTATTTT
abundance: NA; v_gene: TRBV28; d_gene: TRBD2; j_gene: TRBJ2-3; CDR3aa: CASSSGLAGVDTQYF; CDR3nt: TGTGCCAGCAGTTCGGGACTAGCGGGAGTGGATACGCAGTATTTT
abundance: NA; v_gene: TRBV30; d_gene: TRBD1; j_gene: TRBJ2-2; CDR3aa: CAWGQGSGELFF; CDR3nt: TGTGCCTGGGGACAGGGGTCCGGGGAGCTGTTTTTT
abundance: NA; v_gene: TRBV5-8; d_gene: NA; j_gene: TRBJ2-6; CDR3aa: CASSLFSSGANGLTF; CDR3nt: TGTGCCAGCAGCTTGTTCAGCTCTGGGGCCAACGGCCTGACTTTC
abundance: few; v_gene: TRBV7-7; d_gene: NA; j_gene: TRBJ1-2; CDR3aa: CASSLGGAATGYNYGYTF; CDR3nt: TGTGCTAGCAGCTTAGGCGGGGCGGCAACGGGATATAACTATGGCTACACCTTC
abundance: NA; v_gene: TRBV4-3; d_gene: NA; j_gene: TRBJ2-5; CDR3aa: CASSQDSSAETQYF; CDR3nt: TGCGCCAGCAGCCAAGACTCTAGCGCGGAGACCCAGTACTTC
abundance: NA; v_gene: TRBV5-1; d_gene: NA; j_gene: TRBJ2-5; CDR3aa: CASSSQGKETQYF; CDR3nt: TGCGCCAGCAGCTCTCAGGGGAAAGAGACCCAGTACTTC
abundance: few; v_gene: TRBV6-6; d_gene: NA; j_gene: TRBJ2-7; CDR3aa: CASSYGGGGLNEQYF; CDR3nt: TGTGCCAGCAGTTACGGTGGAGGGGGCCTCAACGAGCAGTACTTC
abundance: NA; v_gene: TRBV11-3; d_gene: NA; j_gene: TRBJ2-2; CDR3aa: CASSTPPRGDTGELFF; CDR3nt: TGTGCCAGCAGCACCCCCCCCAGGGGTGACACCGGGGAGCTGTTTTTT
abundance: few; v_gene: TRBV7-9; d_gene: NA; j_gene: TRBJ1-1; CDR3aa: CASSVQGLTEAFF; CDR3nt: TGTGCCAGCAGCGTACAGGGTCTCACTGAAGCTTTCTTT
abundance: NA; v_gene: TRBV28; d_gene: TRBD2; j_gene: TRBJ2-5; CDR3aa: CASSLSGGETQYF; CDR3nt: TGTGCCAGCAGCTTGAGCGGGGGAGAGACCCAGTACTTC
abundance: NA; v_gene: TRBV7-2; d_gene: NA; j_gene: TRBJ2-5; CDR3aa: CASSLDPGLETQYF; CDR3nt: TGTGCCAGCAGCTTAGATCCAGGGTTGGAGACCCAGTACTTC
abundance: once; v_gene: TRBV27; d_gene: NA; j_gene: TRBJ2-2; CDR3aa: CASRETGANTGELFF; CDR3nt: TGTGCCAGCAGGGAGACAGGAGCGAACACCGGGGAGCTGTTTTTT
abundance: NA; v_gene: TRBV2; d_gene: NA; j_gene: TRBJ1-1; CDR3aa: CASSEGGRAFF; CDR3nt: TGTGCCAGCAGTGAGGGGGGGCGCGCTTTCTTT